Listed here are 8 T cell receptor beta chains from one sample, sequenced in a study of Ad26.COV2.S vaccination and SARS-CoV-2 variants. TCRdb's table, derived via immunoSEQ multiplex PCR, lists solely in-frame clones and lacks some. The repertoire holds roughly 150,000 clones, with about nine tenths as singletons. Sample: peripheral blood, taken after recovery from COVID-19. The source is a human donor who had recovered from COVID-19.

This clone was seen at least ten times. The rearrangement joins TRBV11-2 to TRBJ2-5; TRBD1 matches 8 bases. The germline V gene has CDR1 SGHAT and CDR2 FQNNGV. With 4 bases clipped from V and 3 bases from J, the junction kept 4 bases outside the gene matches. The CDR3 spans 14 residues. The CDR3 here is CASSSGQVKETQYF. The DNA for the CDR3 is TGTGCCAGCAGCTCGGGACAGGTTAAAGAGACCCAGTACTTC.

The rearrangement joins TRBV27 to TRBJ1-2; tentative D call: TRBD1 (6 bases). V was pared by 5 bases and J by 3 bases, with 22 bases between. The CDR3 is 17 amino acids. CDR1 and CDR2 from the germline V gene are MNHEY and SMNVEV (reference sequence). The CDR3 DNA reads TGTGCCAGCAGTCCAGGAGTGGGGGGACAAGCGTACTATGGCTACACCTTC. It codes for CASSPGVGGQAYYGYTF.

Written as DNA, the CDR3 is TGTGCCAGCAGCCGGGAGGGACTAAAAGACAGCTCCTACGAGCAGTACTTC. It yields the protein CASSREGLKDSSYEQYF. This chain joins TRBV3-1 (or the pseudogene TRBV3-2) and TRBJ2-7, with 7 bases lining up with TRBD2. This CDR3 is built from 17 residues. The germline V gene has CDR1 LGHDT and CDR2 YNNKEL (reference sequence). Germline trimming cut 4 bases from V and 0 bases from J; bases unmatched to any gene: 12.

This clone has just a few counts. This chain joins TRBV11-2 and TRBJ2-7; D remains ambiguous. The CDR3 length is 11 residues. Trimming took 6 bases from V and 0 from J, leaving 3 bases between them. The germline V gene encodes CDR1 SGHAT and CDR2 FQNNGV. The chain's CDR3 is CASRVSYEQYF. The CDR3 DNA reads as TGTGCCAGCAGGGTCTCCTACGAGCAGTACTTC.

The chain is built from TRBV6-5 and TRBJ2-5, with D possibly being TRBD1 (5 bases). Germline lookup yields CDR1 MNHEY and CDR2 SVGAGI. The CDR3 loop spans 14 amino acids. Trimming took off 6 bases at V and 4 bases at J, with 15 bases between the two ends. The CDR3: CASRSAGMGETQYF. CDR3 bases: TGTGCCAGCAGGTCAGCAGGGATGGGAGAGACCCAGTACTTC.

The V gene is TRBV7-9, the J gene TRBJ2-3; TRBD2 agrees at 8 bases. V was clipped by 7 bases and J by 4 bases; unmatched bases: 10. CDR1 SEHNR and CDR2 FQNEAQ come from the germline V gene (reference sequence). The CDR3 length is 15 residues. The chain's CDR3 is CASTRDSGKADTQYF. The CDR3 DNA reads TGTGCCAGCACAAGAGATAGCGGGAAGGCAGATACGCAGTATTTT.

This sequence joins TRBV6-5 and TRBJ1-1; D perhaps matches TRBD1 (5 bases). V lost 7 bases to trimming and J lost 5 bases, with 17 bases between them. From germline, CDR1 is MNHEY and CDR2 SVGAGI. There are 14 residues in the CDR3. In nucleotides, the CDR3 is TGTGCCAGCAAAGGGGAAGGGGTTCGGACTGAAGCTTTCTTT. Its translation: CASKGEGVRTEAFF.

The CDR3 region is CASSQDPGGKLFF. DNA of the CDR3: TGTGCCAGCAGCCAAGATCCGGGGGGAAAACTGTTTTTT. The rearrangement links TRBV3-1 (or the pseudogene TRBV3-2) to TRBJ1-4; D might be TRBD1 (5 bases). Germline V gene lookup returns CDR1 LGHDT and CDR2 YNNKEL (reference sequence). V was shortened by 0 bases and J by 10 bases, with 9 bases between the two germline ends. This CDR3 has 13 amino acids.